These T cell receptor beta chains were read from a single sample in a study of T cell changes during pregnancy in multiple sclerosis. Assay used: immunoSEQ multiplex PCR; TCRdb lists only in-frame clones, some missing. The sample consists of 45,000 or so clones, about 96% of them appearing once. Source: peripheral blood, taken in the second trimester of pregnancy. These receptors were collected from a female donor with multiple sclerosis, enrolled in a pregnancy study. The CDR3 runs from the conserved cysteine through the conserved F or W. A D gene is named only where the DNA matches it firmly. The size field is filled for only some rows; it gives once, few, many or a size class.

d_call: -; v_call: TRBV5-5; j_call: TRBJ2-7; clone_size: -; cdr3_aa: CASSLVGSSYEQYF; cdr3_nt: TGTGCCAGCAGCTTGGTAGGGAGCTCCTACGAGCAGTACTTC
d_call: TRBD1; v_call: TRBV28; j_call: TRBJ2-3; clone_size: few; cdr3_aa: CASSPRQGRTDTQYF; cdr3_nt: TGTGCCAGCAGTCCGCGACAGGGCCGCACAGATACGCAGTATTTT
d_call: -; v_call: TRBV4-1; j_call: TRBJ1-1; clone_size: -; cdr3_aa: CASSQGPRVNTEAFF; cdr3_nt: TGCGCCAGCAGCCAAGGGCCCAGGGTGAACACTGAAGCTTTCTTT
d_call: -; v_call: TRBV7-2; j_call: TRBJ1-5; clone_size: -; cdr3_aa: CASSLDLGRGAQHF; cdr3_nt: TGTGCCAGCAGCTTAGACCTGGGCCGGGGAGCCCAGCATTTT
d_call: -; v_call: TRBV19; j_call: TRBJ2-3; clone_size: once; cdr3_aa: CASSIEGGRLSTDTQYF; cdr3_nt: TGTGCCAGTAGTATAGAGGGGGGTCGCCTGAGCACAGATACGCAGTATTTT
d_call: -; v_call: TRBV2; j_call: TRBJ1-2; clone_size: few; cdr3_aa: CASSPRVDGYTF; cdr3_nt: TGTGCCAGCAGTCCCAGGGTAGATGGCTACACCTTC
d_call: -; v_call: TRBV7-2; j_call: TRBJ2-5; clone_size: -; cdr3_aa: CASSFWRGQVAQYF; cdr3_nt: TGTGCCAGCAGCTTCTGGCGGGGCCAAGTAGCCCAGTACTTC
d_call: TRBD1; v_call: TRBV5-1; j_call: TRBJ2-5; clone_size: -; cdr3_aa: CVSSRETGGGGETQYF; cdr3_nt: TGCGTCAGCAGCCGGGAGACAGGGGGAGGTGGAGAGACCCAGTACTTC
d_call: -; v_call: TRBV19; j_call: TRBJ2-1; clone_size: -; cdr3_aa: CASKRGTSYNEQFF; cdr3_nt: TGTGCCAGTAAAAGGGGGACCTCCTACAATGAGCAGTTCTTC
d_call: -; v_call: TRBV2; j_call: TRBJ1-2; clone_size: -; cdr3_aa: CASRVELPGGYTF; cdr3_nt: TGTGCCAGCAGGGTTGAACTCCCAGGTGGCTACACCTTC
d_call: -; v_call: TRBV29-1; j_call: TRBJ2-2; clone_size: -; cdr3_aa: CSVTGVENTGELFF; cdr3_nt: TGCAGCGTTACCGGGGTAGAAAACACCGGGGAGCTGTTTTTT
d_call: -; v_call: TRBV21-1; j_call: TRBJ2-7; clone_size: -; cdr3_aa: CASLRDNYEQYF; cdr3_nt: TGTGCCAGCCTCCGGGACAACTACGAGCAGTACTTC
d_call: TRBD2; v_call: TRBV6-1; j_call: TRBJ2-7; clone_size: -; cdr3_aa: CASSGEGSGSINPKQYF; cdr3_nt: TGTGCCAGCAGTGGTGAGGGTAGCGGGAGCATAAATCCCAAGCAGTACTTC
d_call: TRBD2; v_call: TRBV27; j_call: TRBJ2-3; clone_size: -; cdr3_aa: CASSWGSSGRFGDTQYF; cdr3_nt: TGTGCCAGCAGTTGGGGGTCTAGCGGGAGATTTGGCGATACGCAGTATTTT
d_call: TRBD1; v_call: TRBV5-1; j_call: TRBJ2-2; clone_size: -; cdr3_aa: CASSIVRGPNTGELFF; cdr3_nt: TGCGCCAGCAGCATAGTCAGGGGGCCGAACACCGGGGAGCTGTTTTTT
d_call: TRBD2; v_call: TRBV7-6; j_call: TRBJ2-5; clone_size: -; cdr3_aa: CASSSPGLAGGPRTGKTQYF; cdr3_nt: TGTGCCAGCAGCTCACCGGGACTAGCGGGGGGGCCGAGGACTGGGAAGACCCAGTACTTC
d_call: -; v_call: TRBV27; j_call: TRBJ1-5; clone_size: -; cdr3_aa: CASSQGQLGNQPQHF; cdr3_nt: TGTGCCAGCAGCCAAGGACAGCTAGGGAATCAGCCCCAGCATTTT
d_call: TRBD1; v_call: TRBV7-8; j_call: TRBJ2-7; clone_size: -; cdr3_aa: CASSFRDRVDEQYF; cdr3_nt: TGTGCCAGCAGCTTCCGGGACAGGGTGGACGAGCAGTACTTC
d_call: TRBD1; v_call: TRBV12-5; j_call: TRBJ1-1; clone_size: -; cdr3_aa: CASGPGTGIHEAFF; cdr3_nt: TGTGCTAGTGGTCCCGGGACAGGGATTCATGAAGCTTTCTTT
d_call: -; v_call: TRBV9; j_call: TRBJ2-1; clone_size: -; cdr3_aa: CASSVVLTGGGGNEQFF; cdr3_nt: TGTGCCAGCAGCGTAGTTTTAACGGGGGGCGGGGGCAATGAGCAGTTCTTC